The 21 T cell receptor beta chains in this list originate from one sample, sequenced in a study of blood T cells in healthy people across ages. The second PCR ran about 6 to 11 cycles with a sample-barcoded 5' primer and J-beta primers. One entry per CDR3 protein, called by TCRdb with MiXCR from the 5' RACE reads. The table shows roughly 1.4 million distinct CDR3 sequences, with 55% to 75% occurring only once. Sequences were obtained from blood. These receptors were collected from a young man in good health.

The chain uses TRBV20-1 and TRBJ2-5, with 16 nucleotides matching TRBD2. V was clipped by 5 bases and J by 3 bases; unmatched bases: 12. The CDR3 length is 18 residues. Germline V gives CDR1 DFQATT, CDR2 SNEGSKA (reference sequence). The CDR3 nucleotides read TGCAGTGCTCGAAGGTCTGGGACTAGCGGGGGGGCCGAAGAGACCCAGTACTTC. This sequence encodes CSARRSGTSGGAEETQYF.

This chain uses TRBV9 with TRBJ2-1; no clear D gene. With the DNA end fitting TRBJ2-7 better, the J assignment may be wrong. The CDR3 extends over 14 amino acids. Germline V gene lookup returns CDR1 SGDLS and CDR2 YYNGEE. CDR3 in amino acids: CASSVGPLAREQYF. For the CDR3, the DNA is TGTGCCAGCAGCGTAGGCCCCTTGGCGCGCGAGCAGTACTTC.

The CDR3 DNA sequence: TGTGCCATCAGCCGGGACAGGGAATCCTCATCTGGCTACACCTTC. Protein sequence: CAISRDRESSSGYTF. The rearrangement uses TRBV10-3 and TRBJ1-2, with 9 positions matching TRBD1. Germline loops: CDR1 ENHRY, CDR2 SYGVKD. This CDR3 region has 15 residues. The trim removed 6 bases at V and 7 bases at J, leaving 12 bases unmatched.

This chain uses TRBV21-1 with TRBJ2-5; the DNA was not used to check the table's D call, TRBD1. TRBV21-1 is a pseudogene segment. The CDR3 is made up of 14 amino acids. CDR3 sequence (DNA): TGTGCCAGCCTCAACCCGGTATCGGGAGAGACCCAGTACTTC. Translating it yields CASLNPVSGETQYF.

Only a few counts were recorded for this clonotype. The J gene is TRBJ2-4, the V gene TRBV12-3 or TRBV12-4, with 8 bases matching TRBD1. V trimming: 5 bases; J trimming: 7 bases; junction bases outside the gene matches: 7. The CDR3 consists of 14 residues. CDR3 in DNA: TGTGCCAGCAGTGCCGGGACAGGTCTTAACATTCAGTACTTC. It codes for CASSAGTGLNIQYF.

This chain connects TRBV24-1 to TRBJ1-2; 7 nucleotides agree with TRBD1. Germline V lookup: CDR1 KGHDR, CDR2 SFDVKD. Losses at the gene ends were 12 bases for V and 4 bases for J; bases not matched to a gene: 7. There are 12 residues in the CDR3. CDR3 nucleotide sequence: TGTGCCTTCAAGGGGGCGACCTATGGCTACACCTTC. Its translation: CAFKGATYGYTF.

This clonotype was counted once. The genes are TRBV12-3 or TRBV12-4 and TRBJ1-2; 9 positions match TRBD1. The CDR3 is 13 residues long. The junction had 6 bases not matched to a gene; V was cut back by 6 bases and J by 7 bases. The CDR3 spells CASRRDREGGYTF. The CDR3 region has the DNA TGTGCCAGCAGACGGGACAGGGAAGGTGGCTACACCTTC.

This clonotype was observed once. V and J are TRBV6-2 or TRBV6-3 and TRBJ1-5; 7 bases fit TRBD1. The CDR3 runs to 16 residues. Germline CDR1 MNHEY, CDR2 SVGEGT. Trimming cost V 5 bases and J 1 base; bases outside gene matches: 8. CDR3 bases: TGTGCCAGCAGTCCCCCCCAGGGGGTAAGCAATCAGCCCCAGCATTTT. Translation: CASSPPQGVSNQPQHF.

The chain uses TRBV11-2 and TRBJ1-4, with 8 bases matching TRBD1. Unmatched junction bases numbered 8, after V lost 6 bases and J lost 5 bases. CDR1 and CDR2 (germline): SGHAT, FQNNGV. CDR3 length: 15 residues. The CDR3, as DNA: TGTGCCAGCAGTGTTGACAGGGGCTTGAATGAAAAACTGTTTTTT. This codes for CASSVDRGLNEKLFF.

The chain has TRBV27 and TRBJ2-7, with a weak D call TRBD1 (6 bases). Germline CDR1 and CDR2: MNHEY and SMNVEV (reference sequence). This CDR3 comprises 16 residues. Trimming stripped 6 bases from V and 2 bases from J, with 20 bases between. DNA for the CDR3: TGTGCCAGCAGCCCTTCCCCGACAGGCCCTCCCTACGAGCAGTACTTC. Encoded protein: CASSPSPTGPPYEQYF.

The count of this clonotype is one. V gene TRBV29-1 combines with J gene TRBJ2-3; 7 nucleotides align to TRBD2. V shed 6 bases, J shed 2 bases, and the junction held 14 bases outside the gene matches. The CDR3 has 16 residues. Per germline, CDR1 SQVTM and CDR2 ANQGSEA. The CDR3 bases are TGCAGCGTCGCCCCTACGCGGGGGACCTTCACAGATACGCAGTATTTT. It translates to CSVAPTRGTFTDTQYF.

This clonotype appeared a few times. The CDR3 DNA follows: TGTGCCAGCAGCCCCCCGGCCCATGAGCAGTTCTTC. It encodes CASSPPAHEQFF. The chain has TRBV5-5 and TRBJ2-1; unclear D gene. Per the germline V gene, CDR1 is SGHKS and CDR2 is YYEKEE (reference sequence). This CDR3 comprises 12 residues. V gave up 4 bases and J gave up 8 bases, with 10 bases separating them.

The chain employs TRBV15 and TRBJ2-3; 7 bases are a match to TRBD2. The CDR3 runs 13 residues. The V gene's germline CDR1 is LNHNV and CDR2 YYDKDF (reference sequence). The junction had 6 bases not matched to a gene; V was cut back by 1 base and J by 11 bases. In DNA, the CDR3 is TGTGCCACCAGCAGAGGGACTAGATGGGAGCAGTATTTT. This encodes CATSRGTRWEQYF. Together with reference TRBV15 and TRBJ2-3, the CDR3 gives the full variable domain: DAMVIQNPRYQVTQFGKPVTLSCSQTLNHNVMYWYQQKSSQAPKLLFHYYDKDFNNEADTPDNFQSRRPNTSFCFLDIRSPGLGDTAMYLCATSRGTRWEQYFGPGTRLTVL.

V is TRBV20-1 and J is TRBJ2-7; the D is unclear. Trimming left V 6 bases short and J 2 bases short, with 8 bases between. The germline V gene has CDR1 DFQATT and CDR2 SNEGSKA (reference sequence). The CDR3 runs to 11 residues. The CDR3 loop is CSANTAYEQYF. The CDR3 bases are TGCAGTGCCAATACTGCCTACGAGCAGTACTTC.

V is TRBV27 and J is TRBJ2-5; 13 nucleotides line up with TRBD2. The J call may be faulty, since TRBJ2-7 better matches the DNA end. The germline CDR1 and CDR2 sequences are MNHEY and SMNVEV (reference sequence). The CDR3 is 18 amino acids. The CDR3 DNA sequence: TGTGCCAGCAGTGTAGCCGGGACTAGCGGGACTTGGCCTAACGAGCAGTACTTC. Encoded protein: CASSVAGTSGTWPNEQYF.

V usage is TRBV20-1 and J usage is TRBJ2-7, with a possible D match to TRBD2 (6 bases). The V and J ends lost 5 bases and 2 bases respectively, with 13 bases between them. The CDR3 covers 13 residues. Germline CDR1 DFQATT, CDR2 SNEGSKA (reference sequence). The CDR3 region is CSAGKGRTYEQYF. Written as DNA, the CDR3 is TGCAGTGCTGGAAAGGGGAGGACCTACGAGCAGTACTTC.

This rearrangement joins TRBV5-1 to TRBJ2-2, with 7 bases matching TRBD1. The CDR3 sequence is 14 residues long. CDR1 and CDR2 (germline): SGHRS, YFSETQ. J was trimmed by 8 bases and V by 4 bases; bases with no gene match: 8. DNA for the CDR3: TGCGCCAGCAGCACACGACAGGGCAGGGGGGAGCTGTTTTTT. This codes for CASSTRQGRGELFF.

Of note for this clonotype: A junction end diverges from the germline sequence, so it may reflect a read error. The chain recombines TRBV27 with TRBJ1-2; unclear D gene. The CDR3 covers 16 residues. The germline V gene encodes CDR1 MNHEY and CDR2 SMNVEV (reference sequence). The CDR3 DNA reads TGCGCCAGTTCCCCCTTAAGGATGGCAATGGAGGATGGCTACACCTTC. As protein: CASSPLRMAMEDGYTF.

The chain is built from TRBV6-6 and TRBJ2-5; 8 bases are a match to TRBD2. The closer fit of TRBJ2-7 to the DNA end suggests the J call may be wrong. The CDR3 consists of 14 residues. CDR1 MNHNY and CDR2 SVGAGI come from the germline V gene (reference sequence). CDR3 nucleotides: TGTGCCAGCCTTTCCGGGACTAGAGTTGACGAGCAGTACTTC. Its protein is CASLSGTRVDEQYF.

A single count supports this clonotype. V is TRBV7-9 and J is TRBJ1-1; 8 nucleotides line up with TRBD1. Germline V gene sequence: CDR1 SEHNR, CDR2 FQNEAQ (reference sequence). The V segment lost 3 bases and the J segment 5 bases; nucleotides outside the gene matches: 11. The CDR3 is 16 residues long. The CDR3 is CASSFPGQGGGTEAFF. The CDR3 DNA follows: TGTGCCAGCAGCTTTCCAGGACAGGGTGGAGGAACTGAAGCTTTCTTT. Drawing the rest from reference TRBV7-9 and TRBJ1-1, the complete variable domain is DTGVSQNPRHKITKRGQNVTFRCDPISEHNRLYWYRQTLGQGPEFLTYFQNEAQLEKSRLLSDRFSAERPKGSFSTLEIQRTEQGDSAMYLCASSFPGQGGGTEAFFGQGTRLTVV.

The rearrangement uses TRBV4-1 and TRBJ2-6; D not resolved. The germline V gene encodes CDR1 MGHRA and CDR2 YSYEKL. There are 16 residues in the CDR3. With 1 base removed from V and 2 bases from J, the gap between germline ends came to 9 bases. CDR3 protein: CASSQAGRAGANVLTF. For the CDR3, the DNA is TGCGCCAGCAGCCAAGCAGGTAGGGCTGGGGCCAACGTCCTGACTTTC.